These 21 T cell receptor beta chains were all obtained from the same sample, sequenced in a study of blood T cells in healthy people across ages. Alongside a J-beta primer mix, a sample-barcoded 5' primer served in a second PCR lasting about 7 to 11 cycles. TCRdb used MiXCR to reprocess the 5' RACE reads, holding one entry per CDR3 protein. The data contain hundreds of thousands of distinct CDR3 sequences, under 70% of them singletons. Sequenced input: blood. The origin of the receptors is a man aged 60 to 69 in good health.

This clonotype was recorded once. CDR3 DNA: TGCGCCAGCAGCTTGGTCCAGGCCCAGGGTGGCTACACCTTC. Translating it yields CASSLVQAQGGYTF. The rearrangement joins TRBV5-1 to TRBJ1-2; a weak D match, TRBD1 (5 bases). Germline CDR1 and CDR2: SGHRS and YFSETQ. The CDR3 is 14 residues long. V gave up 0 bases and J gave up 7 bases, with 13 bases separating them.

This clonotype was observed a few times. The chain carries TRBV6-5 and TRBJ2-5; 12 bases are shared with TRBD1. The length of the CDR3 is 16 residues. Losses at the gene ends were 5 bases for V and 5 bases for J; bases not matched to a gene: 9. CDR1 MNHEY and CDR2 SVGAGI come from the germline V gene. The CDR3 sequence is CASSTTGTGGYETQYF. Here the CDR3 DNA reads TGTGCCAGCAGTACAACCGGGACAGGGGGCTATGAGACCCAGTACTTC.

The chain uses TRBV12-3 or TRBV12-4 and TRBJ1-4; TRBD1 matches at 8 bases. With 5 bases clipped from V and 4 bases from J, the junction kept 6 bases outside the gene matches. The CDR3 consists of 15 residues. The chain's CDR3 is CASSVYGQGNEKLFF. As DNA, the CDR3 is TGTGCCAGCAGTGTATATGGACAGGGTAATGAAAAACTGTTTTTT.

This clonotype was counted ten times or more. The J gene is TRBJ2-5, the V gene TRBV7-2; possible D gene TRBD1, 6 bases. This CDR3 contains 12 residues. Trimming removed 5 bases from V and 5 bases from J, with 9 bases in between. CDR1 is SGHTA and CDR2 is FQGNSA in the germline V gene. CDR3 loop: CASSQGLETQYF. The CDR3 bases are TGTGCCAGCAGCCAGGGGCTGGAGACCCAGTACTTC. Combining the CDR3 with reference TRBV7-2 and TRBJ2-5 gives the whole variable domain GAGVSQSPSNKVTEKGKDVELRCDPISGHTALYWYRQSLGQGLEFLIYFQGNSAPDKSGLPSDRFSAERTGGSVSTLTIQRTQQEDSAVYLCASSQGLETQYFGPGTRLLVL.

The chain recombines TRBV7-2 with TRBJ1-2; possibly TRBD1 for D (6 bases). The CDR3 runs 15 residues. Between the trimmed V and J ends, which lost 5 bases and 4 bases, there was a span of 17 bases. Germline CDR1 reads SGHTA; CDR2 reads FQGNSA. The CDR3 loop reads CASSTDGGHSYGYTF. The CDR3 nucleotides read TGTGCCAGCAGCACCGACGGGGGGCATAGCTATGGCTACACCTTC.

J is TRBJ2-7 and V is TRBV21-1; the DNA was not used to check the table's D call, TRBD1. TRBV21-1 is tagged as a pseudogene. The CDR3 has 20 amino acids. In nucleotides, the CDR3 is TGTGCCAGCAGCAAAAGCGTTGAGGGACAACCTGGCGGGGTCTCGGGAGAGCAGTACTTC. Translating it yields CASSKSVEGQPGGVSGEQYF.

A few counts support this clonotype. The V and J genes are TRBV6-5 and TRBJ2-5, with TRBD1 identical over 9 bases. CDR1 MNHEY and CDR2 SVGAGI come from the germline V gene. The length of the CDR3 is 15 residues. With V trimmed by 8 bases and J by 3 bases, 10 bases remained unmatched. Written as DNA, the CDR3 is TGTGCCAGCCTGTCCGGGACAGGGAGTGAAGAGACCCAGTACTTC. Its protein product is CASLSGTGSEETQYF.

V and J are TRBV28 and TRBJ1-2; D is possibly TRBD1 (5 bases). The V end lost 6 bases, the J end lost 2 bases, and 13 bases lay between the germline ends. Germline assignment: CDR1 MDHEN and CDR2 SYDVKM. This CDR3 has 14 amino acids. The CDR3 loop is CASRNGRVNYGYTF. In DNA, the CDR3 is TGTGCCAGCAGAAACGGCAGGGTGAACTATGGCTACACCTTC.

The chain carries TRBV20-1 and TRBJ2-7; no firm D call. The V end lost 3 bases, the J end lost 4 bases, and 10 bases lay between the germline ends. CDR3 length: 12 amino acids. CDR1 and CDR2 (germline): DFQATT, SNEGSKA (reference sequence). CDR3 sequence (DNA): TGCAGTGCTAGGGGCCCATCTTACGAGCAGTACTTC. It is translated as CSARGPSYEQYF.

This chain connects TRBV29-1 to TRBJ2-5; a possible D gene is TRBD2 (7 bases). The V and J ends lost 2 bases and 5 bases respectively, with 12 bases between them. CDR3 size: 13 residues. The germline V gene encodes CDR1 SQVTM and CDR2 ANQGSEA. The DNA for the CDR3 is TGCAGCGTTGAACTGGGGGGGCGGGAGACCCAGTACTTC. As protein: CSVELGGRETQYF.

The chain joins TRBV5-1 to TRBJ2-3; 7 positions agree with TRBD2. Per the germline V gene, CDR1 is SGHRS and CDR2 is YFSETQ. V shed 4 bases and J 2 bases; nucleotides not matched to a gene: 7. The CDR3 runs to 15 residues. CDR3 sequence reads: CASSTGDYFTDTQYF. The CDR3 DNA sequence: TGCGCCAGCAGCACCGGGGACTACTTCACAGATACGCAGTATTTT. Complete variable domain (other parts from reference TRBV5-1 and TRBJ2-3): KAGVTQTPRYLIKTRGQQVTLSCSPISGHRSVSWYQQTPGQGLQFLFEYFSETQRNKGNFPGRFSGRQFSNSRSEMNVSTLELGDSALYLCASSTGDYFTDTQYFGPGTRLTVL.

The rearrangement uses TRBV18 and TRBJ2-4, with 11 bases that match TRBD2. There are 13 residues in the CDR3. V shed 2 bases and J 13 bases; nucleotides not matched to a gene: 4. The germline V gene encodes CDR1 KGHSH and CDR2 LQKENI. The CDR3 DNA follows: TGTGCCAGCTCACCAGCACTAGCGGGGGAGCAGTACTTC. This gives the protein CASSPALAGEQYF.

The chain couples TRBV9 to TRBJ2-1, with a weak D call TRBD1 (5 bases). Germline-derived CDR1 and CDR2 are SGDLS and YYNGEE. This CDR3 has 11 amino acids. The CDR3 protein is CGVDSYNEQFF. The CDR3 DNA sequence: TGTGGGGTTGACAGCTACAATGAGCAGTTCTTC.

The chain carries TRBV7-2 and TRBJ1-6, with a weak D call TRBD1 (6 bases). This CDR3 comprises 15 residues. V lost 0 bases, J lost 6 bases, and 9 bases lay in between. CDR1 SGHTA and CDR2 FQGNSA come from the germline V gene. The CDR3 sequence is CASSLASRGNSPLHF. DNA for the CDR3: TGTGCCAGCAGCTTAGCCAGCAGGGGTAATTCACCCCTCCACTTT.

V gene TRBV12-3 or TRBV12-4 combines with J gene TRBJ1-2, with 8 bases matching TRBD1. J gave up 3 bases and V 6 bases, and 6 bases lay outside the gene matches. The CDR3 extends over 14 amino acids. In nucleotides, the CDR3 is TGTGCCAGCAGCCGACAGGGGACGGACTATGGCTACACCTTC. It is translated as CASSRQGTDYGYTF.

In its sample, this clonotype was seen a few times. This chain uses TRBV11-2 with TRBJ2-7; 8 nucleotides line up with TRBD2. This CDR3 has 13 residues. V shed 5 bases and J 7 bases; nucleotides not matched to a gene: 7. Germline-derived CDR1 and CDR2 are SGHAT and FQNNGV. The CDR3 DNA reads TGTGCCAGCAGCGATAGCGGGGTGGGAGAGCAGTACTTC. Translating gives CASSDSGVGEQYF.

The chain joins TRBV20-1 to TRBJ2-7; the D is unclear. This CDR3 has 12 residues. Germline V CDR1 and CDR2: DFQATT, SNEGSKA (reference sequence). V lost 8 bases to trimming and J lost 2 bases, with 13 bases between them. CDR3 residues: CSPQRATYEQYF. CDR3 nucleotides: TGCAGTCCCCAAAGGGCCACCTACGAGCAGTACTTC.

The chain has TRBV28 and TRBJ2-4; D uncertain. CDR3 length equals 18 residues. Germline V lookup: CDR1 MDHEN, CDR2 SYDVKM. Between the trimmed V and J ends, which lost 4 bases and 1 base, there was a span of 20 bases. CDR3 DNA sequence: TGTGCCAGCAGTTCCCCCGGCCCGGCAATTTCGGCCAAAAACATTCAGTACTTC. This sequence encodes CASSSPGPAISAKNIQYF.

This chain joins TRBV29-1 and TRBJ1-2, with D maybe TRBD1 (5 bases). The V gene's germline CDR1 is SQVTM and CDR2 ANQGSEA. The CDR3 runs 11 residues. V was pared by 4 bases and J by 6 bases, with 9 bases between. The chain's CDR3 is CSVVGVDGYTF. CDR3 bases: TGCAGCGTTGTAGGGGTAGATGGCTACACCTTC.

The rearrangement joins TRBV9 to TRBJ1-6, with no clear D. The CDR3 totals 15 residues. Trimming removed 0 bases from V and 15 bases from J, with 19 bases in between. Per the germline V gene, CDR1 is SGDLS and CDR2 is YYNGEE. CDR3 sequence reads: CASSVDPNEGTVLHF. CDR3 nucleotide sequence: TGTGCCAGCAGCGTAGATCCCAACGAGGGAACGGTCCTCCACTTT.

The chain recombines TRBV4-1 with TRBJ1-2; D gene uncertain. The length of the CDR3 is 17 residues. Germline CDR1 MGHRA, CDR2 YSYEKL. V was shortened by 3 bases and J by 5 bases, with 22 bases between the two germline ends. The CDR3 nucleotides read TGCGCCAGCAGCCAGCGGGGAGAGATCAAAGGACCATATGGCTACACCTTC. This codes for CASSQRGEIKGPYGYTF.